The next 30 T cell receptor beta chains were all read from a single sample in a study of CXCR3-negative and CXCR3-positive naive CD8 T cells. Through 5' RACE with UMI labels, the TRB cDNA libraries were prepared. TCRdb re-analyzed the 5' RACE reads; it lists each CDR3 protein once, without DNA. The sample table includes tens of thousands of distinct CDR3 sequences. Specimen: naive CXCR3- CD8+ T cells from blood. As for subset: CD45RO-CCR7+CD27+CD95- naive CD8+ T cells lacking CXCR3 (TNR3-). The origin of the receptors is a human donor in good health. Some clones in this sample may be carry-over from other donors' samples.

V and J are TRBV29-1 and TRBJ1-3; TCRdb lists TRBD1, though no DNA is available to test this call. Germline V gene data show CDR1 as SQVTM and CDR2 as ANQGSEA. The CDR3 has 16 amino acids. The CDR3 spells CSVAPPDRAAGNTIYF.

J is TRBJ2-4 and V is TRBV6-5; the TCRdb D gene call, TRBD1, has no DNA to confirm it. The CDR3 sequence is 12 residues long. Germline CDR1 is MNHEY and CDR2 is SVGAGI. The CDR3 reads CASSGQGSIQYF.

The chain joins TRBV2 to TRBJ2-5; TCRdb's assignment of TRBD2 cannot be checked, as there is no DNA. Looked up from germline, CDR1 is SNHLY and CDR2 is FYNNEI. CDR3 size: 17 residues. The CDR3 sequence is CASTEGLAGGLVETQYF.

V and J are TRBV9 and TRBJ1-6. Germline V lookup: CDR1 SGDLS, CDR2 YYNGEE. The CDR3 sequence is 13 residues long. The chain's CDR3 is CASSVVSGSPLHF.

The chain uses TRBV7-6 and TRBJ2-3; the TCRdb D gene call, TRBD2, has no DNA to confirm it. Per germline, CDR1 SGHVS and CDR2 FNYEAQ. This CDR3 is built from 16 residues. The CDR3: CASSPVLAGGADTQYF.

The V call is TRBV4-2, the J call TRBJ2-7; no DNA is available, so the TRBD2 call from TCRdb remains unchecked. In germline, CDR1 is LGHNA, CDR2 YNFKEQ. The CDR3 is 17 amino acids. This chain's CDR3 is CASSQVASGGSSYEQYF.

This chain connects TRBV4-3 to TRBJ1-6. This CDR3 region has 12 residues. Per germline, CDR1 LGHNA and CDR2 YSLEER. The CDR3 loop is CASSQEDSPLHF.

The CDR3 region is CASSVGMELTEAFF. The rearrangement uses TRBV6-1 and TRBJ1-1. The CDR3 spans 14 residues. Germline values: CDR1 MNHNS, CDR2 SASEGT.

The chain is built from TRBV20-1 and TRBJ2-2; TCRdb returns TRBD1, unconfirmable since there is no DNA. This CDR3 comprises 13 residues. Germline V gene sequence: CDR1 DFQATT, CDR2 SNEGSKA (reference sequence). The CDR3 protein is CSAGTLNTGELFF.

The chain carries TRBV2 and TRBJ2-1; TCRdb selects TRBD1, and the lack of DNA leaves this call unchecked. CDR3 length equals 15 residues. Germline V gives CDR1 SNHLY, CDR2 FYNNEI. The CDR3 loop reads CASSGRDRAYNEQFF.

The CDR3 sequence: CSVRPKGEHEQYF. J is TRBJ2-7 and V is TRBV29-1; TCRdb returns TRBD1, unconfirmable since there is no DNA. Germline CDR1 reads SQVTM; CDR2 reads ANQGSEA. The CDR3 is 13 residues long.

The chain employs TRBV15 and TRBJ2-7; absent DNA, TCRdb's TRBD1 call cannot be checked. Germline-derived CDR1 and CDR2 are LNHNV and YYDKDF (reference sequence). This CDR3 spans 16 amino acids. The CDR3 spells CATSNSRDPPRNEQYF.

This chain connects TRBV3-1 to TRBJ2-5. The CDR3 sequence is 15 residues long. Germline loops: CDR1 LGHDT, CDR2 YNNKEL (reference sequence). CDR3 sequence reads: CASSQDLGVLQTQYF.

This sequence joins TRBV29-1 and TRBJ1-1; TCRdb selects TRBD1, and the lack of DNA leaves this call unchecked. CDR3 length: 12 residues. Germline V gene lookup returns CDR1 SQVTM and CDR2 ANQGSEA. CDR3 loop: CSVEKGATEAFF.

The chain joins TRBV4-3 to TRBJ1-1; TCRdb designates TRBD1, a call that cannot be tested without DNA. CDR1 LGHNA and CDR2 YSLEER come from the germline V gene. This CDR3 is built from 19 residues. This CDR3 is CASSQDEVGGTGLNTEAFF.

The chain combines TRBV12-3 or TRBV12-4 with TRBJ2-7. The CDR3 length is 12 residues. CDR3 protein: CASSPTWNEQYF.

This rearrangement joins TRBV29-1 to TRBJ2-7. Germline values: CDR1 SQVTM, CDR2 ANQGSEA. The CDR3 runs to 11 residues. The CDR3 sequence is CSVEGNYEQYF.

The rearrangement links TRBV29-1 to TRBJ2-7. Germline V gene data show CDR1 as SQVTM and CDR2 as ANQGSEA. This CDR3 region has 12 residues. CDR3 loop: CSGLGNSYEQYF.

The chain joins TRBV7-9 to TRBJ2-1; the TRBD2 assignment by TCRdb is unverifiable without DNA. CDR3 length: 19 residues. The germline V gene encodes CDR1 SEHNR and CDR2 FQNEAQ (reference sequence). CDR3 region: CASSPGTSGTVFLRNEQFF. Drawing the rest from reference TRBV7-9 and TRBJ2-1, the complete variable domain is DTGVSQNPRHKITKRGQNVTFRCDPISEHNRLYWYRQTLGQGPEFLTYFQNEAQLEKSRLLSDRFSAERPKGSFSTLEIQRTEQGDSAMYLCASSPGTSGTVFLRNEQFFGPGTRLTVL.

This rearrangement joins TRBV27 to TRBJ2-1. There are 11 residues in the CDR3. Germline V CDR1 and CDR2: MNHEY, SMNVEV (reference sequence). The CDR3: CASRSLNEQFF.

The rearrangement uses TRBV12-3 or TRBV12-4 and TRBJ1-2; the TCRdb D gene call, TRBD1, has no DNA to confirm it. This CDR3 has 14 residues. The CDR3: CASSTGTDNYGYTF.

This chain's CDR3 is CAIRQDAFWYF. J is TRBJ2-7 and V is TRBV10-3. The CDR3 sequence is 11 residues long. CDR1 is ENHRY and CDR2 is SYGVKD in the germline V gene.

The chain recombines TRBV25-1 with TRBJ1-1; TCRdb calls TRBD1, which cannot be checked without DNA. Germline CDR1 and CDR2: MGHDK and SYGVNS. The length of the CDR3 is 15 residues. The CDR3 loop reads CASSGDPGGDTEAFF.

This sequence joins TRBV3-1 and TRBJ2-1; as DNA is missing, the TRBD1 call by TCRdb cannot be tested. From germline, CDR1 is LGHDT and CDR2 YNNKEL (reference sequence). This CDR3 has 15 amino acids. Here the CDR3 reads CASSQTGEAYGEQFF.

The chain links TRBV5-1 to TRBJ1-1; the D gene TCRdb calls, TRBD1, cannot be checked with no DNA. Germline V lookup: CDR1 SGHRS, CDR2 YFSETQ. CDR3 length equals 14 residues. This CDR3 is CASSLEGRNTEAFF.

The chain carries TRBV5-1 and TRBJ2-1; TCRdb's D gene call, TRBD1, goes unchecked for lack of DNA. The CDR3 spans 15 residues. Per germline, CDR1 SGHRS and CDR2 YFSETQ. The CDR3 spells CASSEKDRGRAEQFF.

The rearrangement uses TRBV7-9 and TRBJ1-1; TCRdb's D gene call, TRBD1, goes unchecked for lack of DNA. The CDR3 is 15 residues long. The germline V gene has CDR1 SEHNR and CDR2 FQNEAQ (reference sequence). The CDR3: CASSSAGQGSVEAFF.

The V gene is TRBV6-5, the J gene TRBJ1-6; as DNA is missing, the TRBD1 call by TCRdb cannot be tested. Germline values: CDR1 MNHEY, CDR2 SVGAGI. This CDR3 has 14 residues. This CDR3 reads CASSLGQGATPLHF.

This chain links TRBV3-1 with TRBJ2-7; TCRdb calls TRBD1, which cannot be checked without DNA. This CDR3 has 13 amino acids. The germline V gene encodes CDR1 LGHDT and CDR2 YNNKEL (reference sequence). The CDR3 spells CASRAGASYEQYF.

The gene calls are TRBV29-1 and TRBJ2-1. Germline V gene lookup returns CDR1 SQVTM and CDR2 ANQGSEA. The CDR3 loop spans 11 amino acids. This chain's CDR3 is CSVAAYNEQFF.